The entry below describes one T cell receptor (beta chain). Its antigen is not identified. The sample comes from a study of blood T cells in healthy people across ages. Study-wide points: What prevented conclusive comparison of naive and antigen-experienced cells was that PBMCs were unsorted. The diversity estimates, figures obtained from one million T cells, were considered underestimates.

V was clipped by 7 bases and J by 6 bases, with 12 bases between them. The CDR3 has 13 residues. Germline lookup yields CDR1 MNHEY and CDR2 SVGEGT. Combining a sample-barcoded 5' primer with a J-beta primer mix, a second PCR ran for roughly 7 to 11 cycles. MiXCR, applied by TCRdb to the 5' RACE reads, yields one record per CDR3 protein. This sample carries hundreds of thousands of distinct CDR3 sequences, about 28% of them seen once, and the ten largest clones take approximately 3.7%. The same data also went into a second study, on T cells of mothers and their children. That report notes: Per child, 2.5 million to 3 million TCR beta CDR3 reads were obtained, against over 9.5 million per mother.

This TCR was sampled from a boy aged 2-15 years in good health. The chain combines TRBV6-2 or TRBV6-3 with TRBJ2-2, with D tentatively TRBD2 (6 bases). What was sequenced was blood. CDR3 DNA: TGTGCCAGCAAGGGCGGGATTGCCGGGGAGCTGTTTTTT. Translating gives CASKGGIAGELFF.